A single sample is the source of the 13 T cell receptor beta chains below, sequenced in a study of shared clonotypes between healthy human individuals. TCRdb's table, derived via immunoSEQ multiplex PCR, lists solely in-frame clones and lacks some. The sample has millions of clones; about 95% are singletons. CD45RO-negative, CCR7-selected cells formed the naive CD8 fraction, which excluded terminally differentiated effector memory CD45RA+ cells. What was sequenced was naive CD8+ T cells sorted from blood. These receptors were obtained from a man aged 18 to 29 in good health.

This CDR3 is CASGQTGSYEQYF. CDR3 nucleotides: TGTGCCAGCGGCCAGACAGGATCCTACGAGCAGTACTTC. The V and J genes are TRBV27 and TRBJ2-7, with D possibly being TRBD1 (6 bases). Deletions cut 8 bases from V and 1 base from J, with 12 bases between. The CDR3 has 13 residues. In germline, CDR1 is MNHEY, CDR2 SMNVEV (reference sequence).

This chain links TRBV18 with TRBJ2-3; 11 bases align to TRBD2. The CDR3 contains 17 residues. Per germline, CDR1 KGHSH and CDR2 LQKENI. After removal of 5 bases from V and 2 bases from J, the junction contained 9 bases not matched to a gene. The CDR3: CASSSSLAGGNTDTQYF. The CDR3 coding sequence is TGTGCCAGCTCATCAAGCCTAGCGGGAGGAAACACAGATACGCAGTATTTT.

V is TRBV7-9 and J is TRBJ1-4; 7 bases line up with TRBD1. Per the germline V gene, CDR1 is SEHNR and CDR2 is FQNEAQ (reference sequence). This CDR3 is 17 amino acids long. J was trimmed by 3 bases and V by 5 bases; bases with no gene match: 12. CDR3 in amino acids: CASSPGGGGKANEKLFF. The CDR3 coding sequence is TGTGCCAGCAGCCCCGGAGGGGGCGGGAAGGCTAATGAAAAACTGTTTTTT.

The V call is TRBV28, the J call TRBJ1-5, with unresolved D. The germline V gene encodes CDR1 MDHEN and CDR2 SYDVKM. Trimming shortened V by 7 bases and J by 10 bases, and 14 bases separated the two germline ends. The CDR3 length is 12 residues. The CDR3 DNA reads TGTGCCAGCACTTACGGGGAGGGACCCCAGCATTTT. Its protein product is CASTYGEGPQHF.

This chain links TRBV2 with TRBJ1-2; 7 bases match TRBD1. V shed 9 bases, J shed 0 bases, and the junction held 4 bases outside the gene matches. Germline assignment: CDR1 SNHLY and CDR2 FYNNEI. This CDR3 region has 13 residues. The CDR3 here is CASRTGSNYGYTF. CDR3 sequence (DNA): TGTGCCAGTCGGACAGGTTCTAACTATGGCTACACCTTC.

The chain combines TRBV2 with TRBJ2-7; 10 bases map to TRBD2. The ends lost 4 bases at V and 3 bases at J; junction bases unmatched: 3. The germline CDR1 and CDR2 sequences are SNHLY and FYNNEI. The CDR3 covers 14 residues. The CDR3 DNA reads TGTGCCAGCAGTGTCTGGACTAGCGGCTACGAGCAGTACTTC. Its protein product is CASSVWTSGYEQYF.

This chain uses TRBV27 with TRBJ2-3, with D possibly matching TRBD2 (6 bases). The V and J ends lost 5 bases and 2 bases respectively, with 17 bases between them. CDR1 and CDR2 from the germline V gene are MNHEY and SMNVEV (reference sequence). The CDR3 sequence is 16 residues long. The CDR3 loop reads CASSPQYGLLTDTQYF. The DNA for the CDR3 is TGTGCCAGCAGTCCCCAATACGGACTACTCACAGATACGCAGTATTTT.

This rearrangement joins TRBV6-1 to TRBJ2-3, with 7 bases identical to TRBD1. V shed 1 base, J shed 5 bases, and the junction held 6 bases outside the gene matches. CDR3 length equals 15 residues. Germline-derived CDR1 and CDR2 are MNHNS and SASEGT. DNA of the CDR3: TGTGCCAGCAGTGAAGAGGGGGCAGATATAGATACGCAGTATTTT. Protein sequence: CASSEEGADIDTQYF.

Concerning this clone itself: This sample includes further DNA sequences coding for the same CDR3. The V call is TRBV4-3, the J call TRBJ2-1, with 7 bases identical to TRBD2. Germline V CDR1 and CDR2: LGHNA, YSLEER. V trimming: 0 bases; J trimming: 4 bases; junction bases outside the gene matches: 3. The CDR3 has 15 amino acids. The CDR3 DNA reads TGCGCCAGCAGCCAAGATCCTAGCGGTTACAATGAGCAGTTCTTC. Protein: CASSQDPSGYNEQFF.

This clone was seen just once. The chain carries TRBV30 and TRBJ1-6; perhaps TRBD1 as D (6 bases). Germline values: CDR1 GTSNPN, CDR2 SVGIG (reference sequence). With 8 bases removed from V and 4 bases from J, the gap between germline ends came to 18 bases. This CDR3 comprises 15 residues. The CDR3 loop is CAGSPGRGYNSPLHF. The DNA of the CDR3 is TGTGCCGGCAGCCCTGGGAGGGGGTATAATTCACCCCTCCACTTT.

This chain joins TRBV4-1 and TRBJ2-1; possible D gene TRBD2, 5 bases. V lost 3 bases and J lost 9, with 12 bases in between. The CDR3 is 13 residues long. CDR1 and CDR2 from the germline V gene are MGHRA and YSYEKL. DNA for the CDR3: TGCGCCAGCAGCCAGCTATTAGAGGGTGAGCAGTTCTTC. Translation gives CASSQLLEGEQFF.

The J gene is TRBJ1-2, the V gene TRBV28; 8 nucleotides match TRBD1. The CDR3 contains 13 residues. Germline CDR1 and CDR2: MDHEN and SYDVKM. V lost 5 bases to trimming and J lost 8 bases; unmatched junction nucleotides: 7. The CDR3 region has the DNA TGTGCCAGCAGTATCGGACAGGGCGGCGGCTACACCTTC. Residues: CASSIGQGGGYTF.

J is TRBJ2-1 and V is TRBV5-4, with unresolved D. The CDR3 loop spans 12 amino acids. Germline-derived CDR1 and CDR2 are SGHNT and YYREEE (reference sequence). Trimming pared 3 bases from V and 4 bases from J, leaving 5 bases between. The CDR3 DNA reads as TGTGCCAGCAGCTCAGGTTACAATGAGCAGTTCTTC. Its translation is CASSSGYNEQFF.